A single sample is the source of the 20 T cell receptor beta chains below, sequenced in a study of T cells in localized non-small cell lung cancer (dated by TCRdb to between 2020 and 2021). The receptor library was made with the immunoSEQ multiplex PCR assay. Here the immuneACCESS table is served through TCRdb, limited to in-frame sequences with V and J called. Missing clones are a known gap in these copies; in checked studies unresolved V genes cover under half, and the rest lacks a known reason. The sample yields 23,000 or so clones; about 88% were counted once. The top ten clones comprise about 29% of the sample. The sequences come from peripheral blood, collected before any cancer treatment. These receptors came from a male donor at least 60 years old with stage I squamous cell lung carcinoma.

The rearrangement links TRBV7-2 to TRBJ1-1; D is uncertain. Trimming took off 1 base at V and 7 bases at J, with 4 bases between the two ends. Germline V CDR1 and CDR2: SGHTA, FQGNSA. This CDR3 has 11 amino acids. The CDR3 spells CASSLVLEAFF. The CDR3 DNA sequence: TGTGCCAGCAGCTTAGTTCTTGAAGCTTTCTTT.

This chain connects TRBV5-1 to TRBJ1-5; a possible D gene is TRBD1 (6 bases). The germline V and J ends were trimmed by 4 bases and 2 bases, with 7 bases remaining between them. The V gene's germline CDR1 is SGHRS and CDR2 YFSETQ. The CDR3 contains 13 residues. The CDR3 loop is CASSRQGNQPQHF. DNA of the CDR3: TGCGCCAGCAGCCGACAGGGCAATCAGCCCCAGCATTTT. Combining the CDR3 with reference TRBV5-1 and TRBJ1-5 gives the whole variable domain KAGVTQTPRYLIKTRGQQVTLSCSPISGHRSVSWYQQTPGQGLQFLFEYFSETQRNKGNFPGRFSGRQFSNSRSEMNVSTLELGDSALYLCASSRQGNQPQHFGDGTRLSIL.

J is TRBJ1-1 and V is TRBV7-9, with a weak D call TRBD1 (5 bases). This CDR3 has 18 amino acids. V gave up 4 bases and J gave up 0 bases, with 21 bases separating them. CDR1 SEHNR and CDR2 FQNEAQ come from the germline V gene (reference sequence). The chain's CDR3 is CASSYSGTTKVMNTEAFF. DNA for the CDR3: TGTGCCAGCAGCTATTCCGGGACGACTAAGGTTATGAACACTGAAGCTTTCTTT.

The rearrangement joins TRBV7-3 to TRBJ2-2; D is unresolved. The ends were cut back, 6 bases at V and 5 bases at J, with 7 bases in the middle. From germline, CDR1 is SGHTA and CDR2 FQGTGA. The CDR3 is made up of 12 amino acids. CDR3 amino acids: CASSRRTGELFF. As DNA, the CDR3 is TGTGCCAGCAGTCGGAGAACCGGGGAGCTGTTTTTT.

This clone was seen a single time. The rearrangement links TRBV5-4 to TRBJ2-7; D may be TRBD2 (6 bases). The CDR3 covers 15 residues. The germline gives CDR1 SGHNT, CDR2 YYREEE (reference sequence). The V end lost 3 bases, the J end lost 2 bases, and 15 bases lay between the germline ends. CDR3 region: CASSSPGTEAYEQYF. The CDR3, as DNA: TGTGCCAGCAGCTCACCCGGGACTGAAGCCTACGAGCAGTACTTC.

J is TRBJ2-7 and V is TRBV10-3, with D possibly TRBD2 on 5 matching bases. The CDR3 length is 13 residues. V was trimmed by 7 bases and J by 4 bases, leaving 14 bases between them. Looked up from germline, CDR1 is ENHRY and CDR2 is SYGVKD. The CDR3 is CAIKDSGKYEQYF. CDR3 nucleotide sequence: TGTGCCATCAAGGATTCGGGGAAATACGAGCAGTACTTC.

The chain is built from TRBV21-1 and TRBJ2-1; the D segment call TRBD2 is taken from the table without a DNA check. TRBV21-1 is flagged as a pseudogene. The CDR3 spans 10 residues. The CDR3 is CASRRRSRFF. As DNA, the CDR3 is TGTGCCAGCAGAAGACGTAGCCGGTTCTTC.

The V call is TRBV27, the J call TRBJ2-7; D possibly corresponds to TRBD1 (6 bases). The CDR3 runs to 14 residues. Germline CDR1 is MNHEY and CDR2 is SMNVEV (reference sequence). V was shortened by 9 bases and J by 0 bases, with 15 bases between the two germline ends. The CDR3 is CARRQRGYSYEQYF. The CDR3 nucleotides are TGTGCCAGGAGACAGAGGGGGTACTCCTACGAGCAGTACTTC.

For the CDR3, the DNA is TGTGCCAGCTCACCGGACAGGACGAACACTGAAGCTTTCTTT. Protein product: CASSPDRTNTEAFF. The chain is built from TRBV18 and TRBJ1-1; 7 bases agree with TRBD1. The CDR3 sequence is 14 residues long. V lost 3 bases, J lost 1 base, and 2 bases stayed unmatched. From germline, CDR1 is KGHSH and CDR2 LQKENI.

V is TRBV5-1 and J is TRBJ2-1, with D tentatively TRBD2 (6 bases). The CDR3 is made up of 14 amino acids. The V end was cut by 8 bases, the J end by 6 bases, with 18 bases between. CDR1 and CDR2 (germline): SGHRS, YFSETQ. CDR3 nucleotides: TGCGCCAGTGAGACTAGTCCAGGGTCCAATGAGCAGTTCTTC. Translated, it gives CASETSPGSNEQFF.

The CDR3 coding sequence is TGCAGCGTTGGGTGGACTAGCAGGTCCGAGCAGTACTTC. It translates to CSVGWTSRSEQYF. The chain has TRBV29-1 and TRBJ2-7; TRBD2 matches 8 bases. The junction had 8 bases not matched to a gene; V was cut back by 4 bases and J by 6 bases. CDR1 and CDR2 (germline): SQVTM, ANQGSEA. This CDR3 is built from 13 residues.

V usage is TRBV7-2 and J usage is TRBJ2-3; D not certain. The CDR3 runs to 12 residues. Germline V gene sequence: CDR1 SGHTA, CDR2 FQGNSA. V dropped 5 bases and J dropped 3 bases, with 6 bases sitting between them. Written as DNA, the CDR3 is TGTGCCAGCAGCCCTGGGACAGATACGCAGTATTTT. This sequence encodes CASSPGTDTQYF.

The V gene is TRBV11-1, the J gene TRBJ2-1; D gene ambiguous. The germline V gene encodes CDR1 SGHAT and CDR2 FQDESV (reference sequence). CDR3 length: 13 residues. V was cut by 1 base and J by 10 bases, with 11 bases left in between. The DNA for the CDR3 is TGTGCCAGCAGCTTAGAGGACCTAATGGAGCAGTTCTTC. It codes for CASSLEDLMEQFF.

The chain has TRBV6-6 and TRBJ1-2; D unresolved. V lost 2 bases and J lost 6, with 4 bases in between. Germline values: CDR1 MNHNY, CDR2 SVGAGI (reference sequence). The CDR3 has 11 amino acids. CDR3 region: CASSYRDGYTF. The DNA for the CDR3 is TGTGCCAGCAGTTACAGGGATGGCTACACCTTC.

The chain links TRBV5-6 to TRBJ2-7, with D uncertain. From germline, CDR1 is SGHDT and CDR2 YYEEEE. This CDR3 spans 13 amino acids. Trimming pared 1 base from V and 2 bases from J, leaving 7 bases between. CDR3 nucleotides: TGTGCCAGCAGCTTGAGGACCACCTACGAGCAGTACTTC. This codes for CASSLRTTYEQYF.

This clone has just one count. The chain joins TRBV6-5 to TRBJ1-6, with D possibly being TRBD1 (5 bases). Germline CDR1 and CDR2: MNHEY and SVGAGI. V gave up 8 bases and J gave up 5 bases, with 16 bases separating them. The CDR3 covers 15 residues. CDR3 loop: CASLPRASDNSPLHF. CDR3 nucleotide sequence: TGTGCCAGCCTCCCCAGGGCATCGGATAATTCACCCCTCCACTTT.

This sequence joins TRBV30 and TRBJ1-1; the D gene is possibly TRBD1 (6 bases). CDR3 length: 11 amino acids. In germline, CDR1 is GTSNPN, CDR2 SVGIG (reference sequence). The V end was cut by 8 bases, the J end by 7 bases, with 14 bases between. CDR3 in amino acids: CAEGGPFEAFF. The CDR3 DNA reads as TGTGCCGAGGGGGGACCGTTTGAAGCTTTCTTT.

This chain joins TRBV9 and TRBJ2-5; possibly TRBD2 for D (6 bases). Germline assignment: CDR1 SGDLS and CDR2 YYNGEE. There are 15 residues in the CDR3. The V end lost 0 bases, the J end lost 6 bases, and 15 bases lay between the germline ends. The chain's CDR3 is CASSVGGVGRKTQYF. CDR3 DNA: TGTGCCAGCAGCGTAGGTGGGGTCGGGAGAAAGACCCAGTACTTC. Together with reference TRBV9 and TRBJ2-5, the CDR3 gives the full variable domain: DSGVTQTPKHLITATGQRVTLRCSPRSGDLSVYWYQQSLDQGLQFLIQYYNGEERAKGNILERFSAQQFPDLHSELNLSSLELGDSALYFCASSVGGVGRKTQYFGPGTRLLVL.

This chain connects TRBV18 to TRBJ2-7; 7 nucleotides align to TRBD1. The CDR3 has 14 amino acids. Trimming took 6 bases from V and 2 from J; bases not matched to a gene: 7. CDR1 is KGHSH and CDR2 is LQKENI in the germline V gene. CDR3 bases: TGTGCCAGCTCCTCACCGACAGGGCCCTACGAGCAGTACTTC. Translation: CASSSPTGPYEQYF.

V usage is TRBV19 and J usage is TRBJ1-5, with D tentatively TRBD1 (5 bases). V was shortened by 3 bases and J by 1 base, with 19 bases between the two germline ends. The CDR3 has 18 residues. Germline V CDR1 and CDR2: LNHDA, SQIVND (reference sequence). The CDR3 bases are TGTGCCAGTAGTATTAGTGGGCTCAGGGTGGAGAGCAATCAGCCCCAGCATTTT. It yields the protein CASSISGLRVESNQPQHF.